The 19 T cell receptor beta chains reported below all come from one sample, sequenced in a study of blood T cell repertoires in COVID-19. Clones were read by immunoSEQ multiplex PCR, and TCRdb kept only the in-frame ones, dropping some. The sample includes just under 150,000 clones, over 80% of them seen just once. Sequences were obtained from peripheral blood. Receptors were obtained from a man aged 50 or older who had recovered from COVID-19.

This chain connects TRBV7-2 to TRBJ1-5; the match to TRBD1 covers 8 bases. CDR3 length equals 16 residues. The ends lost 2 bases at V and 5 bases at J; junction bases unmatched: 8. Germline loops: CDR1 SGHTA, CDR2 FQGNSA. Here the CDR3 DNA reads TGTGCCAGCAGCTTAAGTTGGACAGGGCCACATCAGCCCCAGCATTTT. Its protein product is CASSLSWTGPHQPQHF.

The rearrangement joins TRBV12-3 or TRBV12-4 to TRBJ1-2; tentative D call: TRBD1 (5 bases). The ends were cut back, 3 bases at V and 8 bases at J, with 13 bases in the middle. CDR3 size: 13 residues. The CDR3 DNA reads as TGTGCCAGCAGTTTGGCAGGGACTAGAGGCTACACCTTC. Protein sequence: CASSLAGTRGYTF.

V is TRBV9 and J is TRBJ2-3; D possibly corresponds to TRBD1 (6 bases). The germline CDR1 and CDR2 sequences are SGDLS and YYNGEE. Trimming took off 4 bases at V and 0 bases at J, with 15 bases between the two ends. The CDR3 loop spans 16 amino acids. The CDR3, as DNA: TGTGCCAGCAGCCCAATTCACCAGGGGAGCACAGATACGCAGTATTTT. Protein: CASSPIHQGSTDTQYF.

The CDR3 DNA is TGTGCCAGTGCAATACAGGGAATCAACAATCAGCCCCAGCATTTT. Amino acid sequence: CASAIQGINNQPQHF. V gene TRBV19 combines with J gene TRBJ1-5; a possible D gene is TRBD1 (6 bases). There are 15 residues in the CDR3. CDR1 and CDR2 (germline): LNHDA, SQIVND (reference sequence). Trimming took 8 bases from V and 3 from J, leaving 17 bases between them.

The CDR3 DNA follows: TGTGCCAGCAATTTCCAGGGGTCTAATGAAAAACTGTTTTTT. This encodes CASNFQGSNEKLFF. The chain employs TRBV25-1 and TRBJ1-4; D is possibly TRBD1 (6 bases). With 7 bases removed from V and 3 bases from J, the gap between germline ends came to 12 bases. The germline gives CDR1 MGHDK, CDR2 SYGVNS. The CDR3 has 14 amino acids.

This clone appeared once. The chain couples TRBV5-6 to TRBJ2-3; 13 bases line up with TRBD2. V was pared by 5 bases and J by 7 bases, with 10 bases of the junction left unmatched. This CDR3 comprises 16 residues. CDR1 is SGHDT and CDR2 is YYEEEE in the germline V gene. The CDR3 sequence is CASSSPGLAGLNTQYF. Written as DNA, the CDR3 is TGTGCCAGCAGTTCCCCGGGACTAGCGGGGTTGAATACGCAGTATTTT.

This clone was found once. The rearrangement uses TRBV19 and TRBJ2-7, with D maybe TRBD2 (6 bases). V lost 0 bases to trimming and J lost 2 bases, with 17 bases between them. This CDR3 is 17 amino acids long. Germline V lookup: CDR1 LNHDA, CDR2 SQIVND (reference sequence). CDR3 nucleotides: TGTGCCAGTAGTATAGATCTGGGCGGGACCGGTCCCTACGAGCAGTACTTC. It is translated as CASSIDLGGTGPYEQYF.

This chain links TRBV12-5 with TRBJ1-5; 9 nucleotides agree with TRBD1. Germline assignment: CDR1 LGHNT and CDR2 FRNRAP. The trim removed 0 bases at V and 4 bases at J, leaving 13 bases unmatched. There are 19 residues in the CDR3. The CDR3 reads CASGLVQGQGSGKNQPQHF. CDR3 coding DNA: TGTGCTAGTGGTTTGGTACAGGGACAGGGTTCAGGAAAGAATCAGCCCCAGCATTTT. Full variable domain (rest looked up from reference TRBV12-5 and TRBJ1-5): DARVTQTPRHKVTEMGQEVTMRCQPILGHNTVFWYRQTMMQGLELLAYFRNRAPLDDSGMPKDRFSAEMPDATLATLKIQPSEPRDSAVYFCASGLVQGQGSGKNQPQHFGDGTRLSIL.

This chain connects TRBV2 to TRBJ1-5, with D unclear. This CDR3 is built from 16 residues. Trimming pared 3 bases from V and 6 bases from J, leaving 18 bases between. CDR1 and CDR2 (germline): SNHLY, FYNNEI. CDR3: CASSERGLLVAQPQHF. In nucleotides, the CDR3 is TGTGCCAGCAGTGAGCGGGGTTTATTGGTTGCTCAGCCCCAGCATTTT.

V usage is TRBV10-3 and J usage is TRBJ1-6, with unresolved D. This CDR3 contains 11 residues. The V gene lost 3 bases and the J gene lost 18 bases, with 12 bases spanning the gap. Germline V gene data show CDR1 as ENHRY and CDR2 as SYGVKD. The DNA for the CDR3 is TGTGCCATCAGTGAAGGCATGAGGTACCACTTT. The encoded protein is CAISEGMRYHF.

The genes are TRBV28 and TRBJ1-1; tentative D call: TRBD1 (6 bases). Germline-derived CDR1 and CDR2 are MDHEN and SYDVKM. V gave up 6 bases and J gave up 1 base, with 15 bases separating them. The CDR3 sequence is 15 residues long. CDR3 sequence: CASSPGTFQNTEAFF. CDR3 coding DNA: TGTGCCAGCAGCCCAGGGACATTCCAGAACACTGAAGCTTTCTTT.

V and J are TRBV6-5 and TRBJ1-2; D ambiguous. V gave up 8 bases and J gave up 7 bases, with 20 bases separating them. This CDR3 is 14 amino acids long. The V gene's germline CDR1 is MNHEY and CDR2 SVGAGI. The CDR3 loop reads CASEADGVFVGYTF. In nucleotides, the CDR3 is TGTGCCAGCGAAGCGGATGGGGTGTTCGTTGGCTACACCTTC.

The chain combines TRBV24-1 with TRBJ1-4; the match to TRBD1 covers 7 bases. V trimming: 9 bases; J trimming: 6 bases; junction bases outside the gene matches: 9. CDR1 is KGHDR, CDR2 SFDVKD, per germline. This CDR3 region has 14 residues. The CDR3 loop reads CATRIRDRDEKLFF. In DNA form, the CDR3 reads TGTGCCACCCGTATCCGGGACAGAGATGAAAAACTGTTTTTT.

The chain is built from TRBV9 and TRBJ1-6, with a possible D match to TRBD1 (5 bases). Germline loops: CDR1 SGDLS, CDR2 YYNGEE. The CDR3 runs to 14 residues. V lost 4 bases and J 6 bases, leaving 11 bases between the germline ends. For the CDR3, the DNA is TGTGCCAGCAGCCCTCGGGGGAGTAATTCACCCCTCCACTTT. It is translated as CASSPRGSNSPLHF. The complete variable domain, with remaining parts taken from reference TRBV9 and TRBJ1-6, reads DSGVTQTPKHLITATGQRVTLRCSPRSGDLSVYWYQQSLDQGLQFLIQYYNGEERAKGNILERFSAQQFPDLHSELNLSSLELGDSALYFCASSPRGSNSPLHFGNGTRLTVT.

The CDR3 bases are TGTGCCAGCAGTTATAGCGGGGGCCCAAGGAATGGCGAGCAGTACTTC. Its protein product is CASSYSGGPRNGEQYF. The gene calls are TRBV6-5 and TRBJ2-7; TRBD2 matches 9 bases. This CDR3 has 16 amino acids. After removal of 3 bases from V and 6 bases from J, the junction contained 12 bases not matched to a gene. In germline, CDR1 is MNHEY, CDR2 SVGAGI.

The CDR3 is CASSRTTSENLYEQYF. Written as DNA, the CDR3 is TGTGCCAGCAGCCGTACAACTAGCGAGAACCTCTACGAGCAGTACTTC. The chain links TRBV14 to TRBJ2-7; TRBD2 agrees at 7 bases. The germline V gene encodes CDR1 SGHDN and CDR2 FVKESK. Trimming took 4 bases from V and 3 from J; bases not matched to a gene: 12. The CDR3 sequence is 16 residues long.

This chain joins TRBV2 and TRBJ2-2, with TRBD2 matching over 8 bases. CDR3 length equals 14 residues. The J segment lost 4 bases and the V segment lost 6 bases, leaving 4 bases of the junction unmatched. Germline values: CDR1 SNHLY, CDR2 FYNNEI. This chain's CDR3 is CASSRTSSTGELFF. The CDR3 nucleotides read TGTGCCAGCAGCCGGACTAGCAGCACCGGGGAGCTGTTTTTT.

CDR3 protein: CASRQGNYGYTF. CDR3 in DNA: TGTGCCAGTAGGCAGGGGAACTATGGCTACACCTTC. This chain links TRBV19 with TRBJ1-2; tentative D call: TRBD1 (6 bases). The V gene's germline CDR1 is LNHDA and CDR2 SQIVND (reference sequence). This CDR3 has 12 amino acids. Trimming removed 6 bases at V and 2 bases at J, with 7 bases between.

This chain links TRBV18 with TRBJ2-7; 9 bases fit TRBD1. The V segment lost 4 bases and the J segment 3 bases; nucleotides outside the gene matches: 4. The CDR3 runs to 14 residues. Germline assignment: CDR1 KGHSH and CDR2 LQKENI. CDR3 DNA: TGTGCCAGCTCACAGACAGGGGGGAACTACGAGCAGTACTTC. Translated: CASSQTGGNYEQYF.